This T cell receptor (beta chain) was sequenced for a study of cytomegalovirus exposure and HLA in healthy donors. General study points: Earlier results showed most TCR beta V segments being productive about 87% or about 30% of the time. Most subjects' HLA-A and HLA-B alleles were reportedly predicted from TCR beta sequences. CMV antigen specificity was confirmed in vitro for a few CMV-associated chains.

PCR amplification relied on 60 Vbeta primers (plus 13 Jbeta primers). This table comes from immunoSEQ multiplex PCR, and its TCRdb copy is limited to in-frame clones, with some not included. The repertoire holds more than 200,000 clones, roughly 85% seen once, with around 2% in the top ten. The CDR3 runs to 14 residues. The V gene lost 0 bases and the J gene lost 2 bases, with 8 bases spanning the gap. Germline V CDR1 and CDR2: SGDLS, YYNGEE. These donors counted as nominally healthy when sampled, but unrecorded immune exposures were likely. Of note for this clone: Its antigen is not known. The same CDR3 can be traced to other DNA sequences in this sample.

Material for sequencing was PBMCs. The receptor was isolated from a man younger than 30 in good health and CMV-seronegative. The chain is built from TRBV9 and TRBJ1-1; no clear D gene. The CDR3 is CASSVGLGNTEAFF. The DNA for the CDR3 is TGTGCCAGCAGCGTAGGGTTGGGCAACACTGAAGCTTTCTTT.